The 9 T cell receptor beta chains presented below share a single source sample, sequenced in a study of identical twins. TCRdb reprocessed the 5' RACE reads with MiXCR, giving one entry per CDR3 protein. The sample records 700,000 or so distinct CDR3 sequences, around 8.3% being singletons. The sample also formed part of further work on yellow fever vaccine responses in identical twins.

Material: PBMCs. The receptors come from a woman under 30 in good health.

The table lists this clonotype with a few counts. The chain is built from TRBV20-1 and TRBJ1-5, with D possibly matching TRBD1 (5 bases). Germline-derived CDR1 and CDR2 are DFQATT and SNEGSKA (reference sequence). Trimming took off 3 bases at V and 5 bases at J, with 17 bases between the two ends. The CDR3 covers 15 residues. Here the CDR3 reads CSARDAGSEDQPQHF. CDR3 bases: TGCAGTGCTAGGGACGCAGGGAGTGAAGATCAGCCCCAGCATTTT.

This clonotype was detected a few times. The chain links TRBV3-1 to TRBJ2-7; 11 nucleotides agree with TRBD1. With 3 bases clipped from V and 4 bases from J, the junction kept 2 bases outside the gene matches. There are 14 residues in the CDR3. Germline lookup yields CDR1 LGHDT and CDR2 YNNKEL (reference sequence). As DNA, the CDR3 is TGTGCCAGCAGCCAGGACAGGGGGCGGTACGAGCAGTACTTC. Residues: CASSQDRGRYEQYF.

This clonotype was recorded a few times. The DNA for the CDR3 is TGCGCCAGCAGCCAAGATAAGTGGACGCAGCAGTTCTTC. Its translation is CASSQDKWTQQFF. V gene TRBV4-3 combines with J gene TRBJ2-1, with D unclear. The CDR3 runs 13 residues. Trimming left V 0 bases short and J 11 bases short, with 11 bases between. Germline V gene lookup returns CDR1 LGHNA and CDR2 YSLEER.

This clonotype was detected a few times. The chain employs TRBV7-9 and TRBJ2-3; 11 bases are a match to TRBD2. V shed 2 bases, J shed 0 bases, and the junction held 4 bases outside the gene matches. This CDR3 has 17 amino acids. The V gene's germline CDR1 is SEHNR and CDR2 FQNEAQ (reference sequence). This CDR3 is CASSLPWTSGSTDTQYF. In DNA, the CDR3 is TGTGCCAGCAGCTTACCCTGGACTAGCGGGAGCACAGATACGCAGTATTTT. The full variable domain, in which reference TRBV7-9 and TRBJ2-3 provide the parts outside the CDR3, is DTGVSQNPRHKITKRGQNVTFRCDPISEHNRLYWYRQTLGQGPEFLTYFQNEAQLEKSRLLSDRFSAERPKGSFSTLEIQRTEQGDSAMYLCASSLPWTSGSTDTQYFGPGTRLTVL.

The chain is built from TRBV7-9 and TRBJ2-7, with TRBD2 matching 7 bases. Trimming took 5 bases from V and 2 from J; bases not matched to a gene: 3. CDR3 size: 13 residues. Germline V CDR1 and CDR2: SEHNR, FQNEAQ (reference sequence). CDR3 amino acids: CASSTGRTYEQYF. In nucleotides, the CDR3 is TGTGCCAGCAGCACCGGGAGGACCTACGAGCAGTACTTC.

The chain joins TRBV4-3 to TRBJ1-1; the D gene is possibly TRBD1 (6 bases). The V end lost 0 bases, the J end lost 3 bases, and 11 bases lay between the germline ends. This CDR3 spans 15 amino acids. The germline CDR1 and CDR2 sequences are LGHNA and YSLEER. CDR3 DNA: TGCGCCAGCAGCCAAGAAGAGGGGGGGGACACTGAAGCTTTCTTT. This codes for CASSQEEGGDTEAFF.

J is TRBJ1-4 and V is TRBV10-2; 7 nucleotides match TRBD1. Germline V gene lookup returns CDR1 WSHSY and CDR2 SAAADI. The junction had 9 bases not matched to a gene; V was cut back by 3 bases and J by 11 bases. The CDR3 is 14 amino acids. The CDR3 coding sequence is TGCGCCAGCAGTGACGGACAGGCTCGAGGGAAACTGTTTTTT. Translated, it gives CASSDGQARGKLFF.

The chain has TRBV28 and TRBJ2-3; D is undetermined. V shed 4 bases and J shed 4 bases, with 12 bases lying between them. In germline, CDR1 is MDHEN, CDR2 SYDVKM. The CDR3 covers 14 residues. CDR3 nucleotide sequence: TGTGCCAGCAGTTCGACCCTCCGGGCAGATACGCAGTATTTT. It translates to CASSSTLRADTQYF.

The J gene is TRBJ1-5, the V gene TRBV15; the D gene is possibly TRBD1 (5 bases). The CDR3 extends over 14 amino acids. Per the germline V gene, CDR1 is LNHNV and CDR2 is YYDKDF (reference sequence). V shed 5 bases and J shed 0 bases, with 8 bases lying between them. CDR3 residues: CATSSRVSNQPQHF. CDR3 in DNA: TGTGCCACCAGCTCCAGGGTTAGCAATCAGCCCCAGCATTTT.